The clone carrying this TCR beta chain was observed a few times. Its antigen is not known. The source of the sample is a study of cytomegalovirus exposure and HLA in healthy donors. Findings and limits, study-wide: Accounts indicate the classifier identified cytomegalovirus status with strong specificity and sensitivity.

V was pared by 3 bases and J by 7 bases, with 9 bases between. This CDR3 contains 12 residues. CDR1 is MGHDK, CDR2 SYGVNS, per germline. Measured with immunoSEQ multiplex PCR; TCRdb has only the in-frame clones, and not every one. The sample has more than 150,000 clones, approximately 90% seen once; the top ten hold roughly 3%. The source material was PBMCs. The rearrangement uses TRBV25-1 and TRBJ2-5; D is possibly TRBD2 (5 bases). This clonotype was obtained from a man in his late teens or twenties in good health and CMV-seronegative. The CDR3 DNA is TGTGCCAGCAGTGAGGGAGCCGGGACCCAGTACTTC. Translated: CASSEGAGTQYF.